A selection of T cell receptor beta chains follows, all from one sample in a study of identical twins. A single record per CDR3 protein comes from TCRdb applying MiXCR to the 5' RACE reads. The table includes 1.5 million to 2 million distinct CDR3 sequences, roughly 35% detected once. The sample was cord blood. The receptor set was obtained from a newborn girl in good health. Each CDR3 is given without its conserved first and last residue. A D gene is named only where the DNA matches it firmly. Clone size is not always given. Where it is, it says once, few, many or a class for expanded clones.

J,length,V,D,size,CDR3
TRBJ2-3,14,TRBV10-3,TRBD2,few,AIQQGLAGGTDTQY
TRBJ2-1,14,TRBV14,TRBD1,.,ASSQDGGQVYNEQF
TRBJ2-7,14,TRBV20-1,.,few,SASNPGASVWGEQY
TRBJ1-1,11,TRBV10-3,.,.,AVTGTQNTEAF
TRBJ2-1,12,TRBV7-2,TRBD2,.,ASSLGLAFNEQF
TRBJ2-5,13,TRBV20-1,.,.,SAIKTTGTQETQY
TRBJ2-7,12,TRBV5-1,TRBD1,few,ASSWTGSGYEQY
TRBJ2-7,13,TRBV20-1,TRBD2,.,SATELAGLSYEQY
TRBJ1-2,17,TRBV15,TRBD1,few,ATSRESSGGASVNYGYT
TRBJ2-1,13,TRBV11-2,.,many,ASSPRVSSYNEQF
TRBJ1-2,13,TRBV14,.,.,ASSQDSPPRGGYT
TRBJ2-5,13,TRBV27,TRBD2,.,ASSTFRGREETQY
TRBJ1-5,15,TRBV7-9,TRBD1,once,ASSTDRGWLTDQPQH
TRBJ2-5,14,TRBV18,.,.,ASSPPEGAKRETQY
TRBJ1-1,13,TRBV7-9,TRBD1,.,ASSLGDRMYTEAF
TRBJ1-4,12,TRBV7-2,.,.,ASSLPVRGEKLF
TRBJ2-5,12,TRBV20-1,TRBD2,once,SARPGLGGGEQY
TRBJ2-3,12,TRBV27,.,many,ASSLVQGADTQY
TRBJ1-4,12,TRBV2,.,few,ASRTATTNEKLF
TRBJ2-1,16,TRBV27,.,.,ASSTTGSLAPSYNEQF
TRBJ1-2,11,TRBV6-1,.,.,ASSNRDMKGYT
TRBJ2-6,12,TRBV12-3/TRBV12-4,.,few,ASSSTGGANVLT
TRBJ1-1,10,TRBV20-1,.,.,SPRGTALEAF
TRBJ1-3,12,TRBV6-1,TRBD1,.,ASVYRGGGNTIY
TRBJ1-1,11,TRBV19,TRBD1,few,ASRSDRVTEAF
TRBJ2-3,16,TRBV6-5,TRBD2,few,ASSYSRGLAGAGDTQY
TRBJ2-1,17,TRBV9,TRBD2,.,ASSGSGTSHYCSYNEQF
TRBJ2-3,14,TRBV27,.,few,ASSTYLAGRTDTQY
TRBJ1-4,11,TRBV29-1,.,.,SAGTTTNEKLF
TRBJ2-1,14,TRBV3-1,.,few,ASSHHTRNPANEQF
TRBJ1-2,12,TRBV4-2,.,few,ASSQEERSPGYT
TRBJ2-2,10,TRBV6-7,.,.,ASPLNQGELF
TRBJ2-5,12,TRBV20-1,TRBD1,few,SAFDRVYQETQY
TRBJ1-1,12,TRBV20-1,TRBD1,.,SARGVAGGIEAF
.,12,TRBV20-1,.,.,SAPRGDSLYEQY
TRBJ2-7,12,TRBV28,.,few,ASRYDGTRSEQY
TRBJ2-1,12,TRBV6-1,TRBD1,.,ASSLDRGQETQF
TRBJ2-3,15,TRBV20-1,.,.,SARGWRASTGTDTQY
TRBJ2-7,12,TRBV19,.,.,ASSMVAWRDEQY
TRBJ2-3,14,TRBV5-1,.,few,ASSYRLAGGPDTQY
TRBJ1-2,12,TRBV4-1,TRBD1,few,ASRTPGQGFGYT
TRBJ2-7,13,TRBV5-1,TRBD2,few,ASSLIAGGYYEQY
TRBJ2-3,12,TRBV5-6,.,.,ASSFSGNSDTQY
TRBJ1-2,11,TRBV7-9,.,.,ASSSRDGCGYT
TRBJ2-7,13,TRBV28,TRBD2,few,TSSRISGRGYEQY